This TCR beta chain is drawn from a study of PD-1 blockade in classical Hodgkin lymphoma. Study observations and caveats: As was reported, newly diagnosed patients showed lower baseline TCR diversity than healthy donors did. Nivolumab starters within 1 year of ASCT were excluded. Diversity similar to that of newly diagnosed patients was seen at baseline in complete responders. Compared with baseline, CD4+ but not CD8+ TCR diversity had risen significantly by C4D1.

The repertoire was sequenced with immunoSEQ multiplex PCR; TCRdb's copy has only in-frame clones and lacks some. The repertoire holds over 15,000 clones, with 65% to 85% as singletons. There was relapse after autologous stem cell transplantation in every patient, and there was variation in brentuximab vedotin exposure. As to this clone: The antigen remains unidentified.

Sequencing was performed on peripheral blood mononuclear cells (PBMCs), taken before the second cycle of nivolumab. The source is a human donor with classical Hodgkin lymphoma.

The DNA for the CDR3 is TGTGCCTCACTCTTCACAGGGGGGGATGAAAAACTGTTTTTT. Protein product: CASLFTGGDEKLFF. The chain is built from TRBV30 and TRBJ1-4; 8 positions match TRBD1. V was clipped by 7 bases and J by 6 bases; unmatched bases: 10. The germline gives CDR1 GTSNPN, CDR2 SVGIG (reference sequence). The CDR3 totals 14 residues.